This T cell receptor beta chain was recorded in a study of shared clonotypes between healthy human individuals. The naive CD8 subset, CD45RO-negative cells positively selected for CCR7, excluded terminally differentiated effector memory CD45RA+ cells. Every subset had its genomic DNA shared out evenly among several immunoSEQ plates. The DNA input per sorted-subset replicate PCR was 200 ng, corresponding to 25,000 to 30,000 T cell genomes. Assay: immunoSEQ multiplex PCR; the TCRdb copy retains only in-frame clones and omits some. The sample lists some 600,000 clones, about 95% occurring once. The CDR3 spans 15 residues. Germline assignment: CDR1 SGHVS and CDR2 FNYEAQ. Trimming removed 3 bases from V and 9 bases from J, with 18 bases in between.

This receptor was obtained from a woman in her thirties in good health. The sample comprised naive CD8+ T cells sorted from blood. J is TRBJ2-1 and V is TRBV7-6, with D perhaps matching TRBD1 (6 bases). The CDR3 coding sequence is TGTGCCAGCAGCTTGTGGGGGCAAATGGACAGTGAGCAGTTCTTC. This codes for CASSLWGQMDSEQFF.